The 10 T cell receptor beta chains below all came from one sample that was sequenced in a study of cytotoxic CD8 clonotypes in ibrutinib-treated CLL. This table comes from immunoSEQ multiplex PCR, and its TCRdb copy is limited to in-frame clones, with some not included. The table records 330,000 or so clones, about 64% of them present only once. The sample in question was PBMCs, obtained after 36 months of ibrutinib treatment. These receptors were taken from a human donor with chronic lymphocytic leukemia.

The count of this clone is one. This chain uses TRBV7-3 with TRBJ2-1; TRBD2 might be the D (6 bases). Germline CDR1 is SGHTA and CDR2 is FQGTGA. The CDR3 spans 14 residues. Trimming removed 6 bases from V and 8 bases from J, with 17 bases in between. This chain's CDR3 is CASSSGSGGDEQFF. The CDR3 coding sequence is TGTGCCAGCAGTAGCGGCTCCGGAGGGGATGAGCAGTTCTTC.

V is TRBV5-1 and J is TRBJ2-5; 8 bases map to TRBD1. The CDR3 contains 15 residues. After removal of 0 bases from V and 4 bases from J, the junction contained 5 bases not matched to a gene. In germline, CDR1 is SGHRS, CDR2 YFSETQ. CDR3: CASSLGQGLLETQYF. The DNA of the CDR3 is TGCGCCAGCAGCTTGGGACAGGGGCTTTTAGAGACCCAGTACTTC.

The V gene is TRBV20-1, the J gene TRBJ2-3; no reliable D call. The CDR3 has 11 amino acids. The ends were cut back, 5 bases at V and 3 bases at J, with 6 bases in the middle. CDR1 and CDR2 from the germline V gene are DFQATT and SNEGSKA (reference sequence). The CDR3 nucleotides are TGCAGTGCTGCGTTGACAGATACGCAGTATTTT. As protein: CSAALTDTQYF.

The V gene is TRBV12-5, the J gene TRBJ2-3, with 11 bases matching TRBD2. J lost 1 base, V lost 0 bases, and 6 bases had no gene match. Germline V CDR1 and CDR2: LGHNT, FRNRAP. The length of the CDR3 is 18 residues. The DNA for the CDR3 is TGTGCTAGTGGTTTGGTCGGACTAGCGGGTCCTCGCACAGATACGCAGTATTTT. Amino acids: CASGLVGLAGPRTDTQYF.

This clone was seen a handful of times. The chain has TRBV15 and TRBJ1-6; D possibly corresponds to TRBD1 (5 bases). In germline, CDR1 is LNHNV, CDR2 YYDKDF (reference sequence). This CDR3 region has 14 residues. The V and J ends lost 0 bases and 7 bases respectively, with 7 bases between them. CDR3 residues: CATSRDAGNSPLHF. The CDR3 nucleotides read TGTGCCACCAGCAGAGATGCAGGGAATTCACCCCTCCACTTT.

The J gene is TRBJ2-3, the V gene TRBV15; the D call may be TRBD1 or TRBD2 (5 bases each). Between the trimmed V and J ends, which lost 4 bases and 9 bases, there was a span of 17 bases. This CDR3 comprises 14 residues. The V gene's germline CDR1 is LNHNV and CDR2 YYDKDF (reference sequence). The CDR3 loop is CATSTQQHRDTQYF. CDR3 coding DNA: TGTGCCACCAGCACTCAGCAACACCGGGACACGCAGTATTTT.

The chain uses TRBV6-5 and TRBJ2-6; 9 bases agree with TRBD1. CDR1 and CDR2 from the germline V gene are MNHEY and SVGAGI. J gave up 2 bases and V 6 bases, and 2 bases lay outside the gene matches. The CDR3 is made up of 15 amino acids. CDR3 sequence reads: CASSGQGTGANVLTF. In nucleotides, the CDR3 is TGTGCCAGCAGCGGACAGGGGACTGGGGCCAACGTCCTGACTTTC.

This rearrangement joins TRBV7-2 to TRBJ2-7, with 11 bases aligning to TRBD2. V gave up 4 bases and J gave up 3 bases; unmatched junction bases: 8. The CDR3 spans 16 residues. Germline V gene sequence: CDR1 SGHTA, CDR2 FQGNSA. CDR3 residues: CASSSLAGGGGYEQYF. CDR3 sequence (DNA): TGTGCCAGCAGCTCCCTAGCGGGAGGAGGGGGCTACGAGCAGTACTTC.

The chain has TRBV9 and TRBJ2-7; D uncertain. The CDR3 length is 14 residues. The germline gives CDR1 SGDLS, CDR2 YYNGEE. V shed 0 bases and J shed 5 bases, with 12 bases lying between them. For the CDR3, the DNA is TGTGCCAGCAGCGTAGGCGATCTCCTGAACGAGCAGTACTTC. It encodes CASSVGDLLNEQYF. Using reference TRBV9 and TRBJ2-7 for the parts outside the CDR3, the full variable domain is DSGVTQTPKHLITATGQRVTLRCSPRSGDLSVYWYQQSLDQGLQFLIQYYNGEERAKGNILERFSAQQFPDLHSELNLSSLELGDSALYFCASSVGDLLNEQYFGPGTRLTVT.

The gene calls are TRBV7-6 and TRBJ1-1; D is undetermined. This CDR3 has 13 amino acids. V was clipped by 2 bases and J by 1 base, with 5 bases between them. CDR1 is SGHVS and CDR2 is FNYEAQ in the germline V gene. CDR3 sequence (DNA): TGTGCCAGCAGCTTAAATTCGAACACTGAAGCTTTCTTT. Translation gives CASSLNSNTEAFF. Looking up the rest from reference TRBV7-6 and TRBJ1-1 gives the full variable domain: GAGVSQSPRYKVTKRGQDVALRCDPISGHVSLYWYRQALGQGPEFLTYFNYEAQQDKSGLPNDRFSAERPEGSISTLTIQRTEQRDSAMYRCASSLNSNTEAFFGQGTRLTVV.